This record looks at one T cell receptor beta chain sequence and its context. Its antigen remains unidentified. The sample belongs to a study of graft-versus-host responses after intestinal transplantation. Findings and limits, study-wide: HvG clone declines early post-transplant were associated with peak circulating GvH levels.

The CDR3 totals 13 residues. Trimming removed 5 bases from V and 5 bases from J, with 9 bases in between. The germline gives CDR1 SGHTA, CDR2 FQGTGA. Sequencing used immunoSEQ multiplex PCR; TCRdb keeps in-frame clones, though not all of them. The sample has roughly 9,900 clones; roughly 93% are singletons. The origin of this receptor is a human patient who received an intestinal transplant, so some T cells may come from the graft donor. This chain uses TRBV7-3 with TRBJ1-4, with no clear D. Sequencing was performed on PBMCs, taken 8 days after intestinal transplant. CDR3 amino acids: CASSQEPNEKLFF. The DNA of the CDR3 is TGTGCCAGCAGCCAAGAGCCGAATGAAAAACTGTTTTTT. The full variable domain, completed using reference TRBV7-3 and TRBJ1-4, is GAGVSQTPSNKVTEKGKYVELRCDPISGHTALYWYRQSLGQGPEFLIYFQGTGAADDSGLPNDRFFAVRPEGSVSTLKIQRTERGDSAVYLCASSQEPNEKLFFGSGTQLSVL.